These 27 T cell receptor beta chains were sequenced from one sample in a study of tumor and adjacent non-tumor tissue in lung cancer. Three rounds of nested PCR, following a modified ARM-PCR protocol, produced the TCRbeta library. From the multiplex PCR reads, TCRdb called clonotypes with MiXCR, one entry per CDR3 protein. Here the sample spans 120,000 or so distinct CDR3 sequences, around three fifths being singletons. This sample's RNA came from whole unsorted tissue. The sequenced sample consisted of lung tumor tissue. The receptors were sampled from a man between 25 and 39 years old with non-small cell lung cancer.

This clonotype was observed many times. The CDR3 region has the DNA TGTGCCAGCAGTGAATACCGAGGAGACATTCAGTACTTC. Translated: CASSEYRGDIQYF. V usage is TRBV6-1 and J usage is TRBJ2-4; D not certain. Germline V gene lookup returns CDR1 MNHNS and CDR2 SASEGT. The V and J ends lost 2 bases and 8 bases respectively, with 10 bases between them. The CDR3 loop spans 13 amino acids.

As for this clonotype: At one end, the junction sequence differs from germline, possibly due to a read error. The genes are TRBV5-6 and TRBJ2-2; D not certain. This CDR3 has 12 residues. Germline V gene data show CDR1 as SGHDT and CDR2 as YYEEEE. CDR3 protein: CASNLGTGELFF. CDR3 nucleotides: TGTGCCAGCAACTTGGGAACCGGGGAGCTGTTTTTT.

Concerning this clonotype itself: The junction shows a germline mismatch at one end, possibly a read error. The chain recombines TRBV2 with TRBJ1-5, with D possibly being TRBD1 (6 bases). The CDR3 is 13 amino acids. The germline gives CDR1 SNHLY, CDR2 FYNNEI. The CDR3 loop is CASSPRGTQHQHF. CDR3 bases: TGTGCCAGCAGTCCTAGGGGGACGCAGCACCAGCATTTT.

The genes are TRBV25-1 and TRBJ2-2; D possibly uses TRBD1 or TRBD2 (6 bases each). CDR1 MGHDK and CDR2 SYGVNS come from the germline V gene. Trimming removed 7 bases from V and 7 bases from J, with 19 bases in between. This CDR3 has 15 residues. CDR3 in DNA: TGTGCCAGCAACGATCCAAGGGGGGTTGTCGGGGAGCTGTTTTTT. Translation: CASNDPRGVVGELFF.

This clonotype was picked up many times. The J gene is TRBJ2-2, the V gene TRBV4-3; D is possibly TRBD1 or TRBD2 (5 bases each). V shed 1 base and J shed 13 bases, with 13 bases lying between them. Germline V gene sequence: CDR1 LGHNA, CDR2 YSLEER. The CDR3 spans 13 residues. CDR3 coding DNA: TGCGCCAGCAGCCAAGGGGACGGCCCACCGCTGTTTTTT. This translates into CASSQGDGPPLFF.

Points on this clonotype: A read error may account for a junction end that differs from germline. V gene TRBV24-1 combines with J gene TRBJ2-4, with a weak D call TRBD2 (5 bases). In germline, CDR1 is KGHDR, CDR2 SFDVKD. The CDR3 runs to 13 residues. This CDR3 is CATSDPGKNIRYF. The CDR3 region has the DNA TGTGCCACCAGTGATCCGGGGAAAAACATTCGGTACTTC.

V gene TRBV20-1 combines with J gene TRBJ1-1, with TRBD1 as a possible D gene (6 bases). Germline loops: CDR1 DFQATT, CDR2 SNEGSKA (reference sequence). This CDR3 has 13 amino acids. The CDR3 DNA sequence: TGCAGAACTAGTCAGGGGTTGAACACTGAAGCTTTCTTT. Translation gives CRTSQGLNTEAFF.

About this clonotype: The junction shows a germline mismatch at one end, possibly a read error. The V and J genes are TRBV20-1 and TRBJ1-1; D ambiguous. Germline assignment: CDR1 DFQATT and CDR2 SNEGSKA (reference sequence). This CDR3 comprises 11 residues. CDR3 sequence (DNA): TGTAGTGCTACTTCTGGATCTGAAGCTTTCTTT. It codes for CSATSGSEAFF.

Of note for this clonotype: A much larger clone differs by one base, so this may be a read error. The J gene is TRBJ1-2, the V gene TRBV20-1, with D perhaps matching TRBD1 (6 bases). The V end was cut by 6 bases, the J end by 3 bases, with 20 bases between. Germline CDR1 DFQATT, CDR2 SNEGSKA (reference sequence). This CDR3 is 15 amino acids long. The CDR3 is CSAQTPGARYYGYTF. The CDR3 DNA reads as TGCAGTGCCCAGACTCCAGGGGCCAGATACTATGGCTACACCTTC.

On this clonotype: The junction departs from the called germline gene at one end, perhaps through a read error. The chain uses TRBV29-1 and TRBJ2-2; D perhaps matches TRBD1 (6 bases). This CDR3 comprises 16 residues. Germline V CDR1 and CDR2: SQVTM, ANQGSEA. CDR3 sequence reads: CSGSVQGHLGTGELCF. The CDR3 region has the DNA TGCAGCGGGAGTGTGCAGGGACACCTAGGCACCGGGGAGCTGTGTTTT.

This sequence joins TRBV6-5 and TRBJ2-2, with a tentative D call TRBD1 (5 bases). Trimming cost V 5 bases and J 10 bases, with 20 bases left between them. This CDR3 is built from 15 residues. Germline V gene sequence: CDR1 MNHEY, CDR2 SVGAGI. CDR3 protein: CASSVWGSRSAELFF. CDR3 nucleotide sequence: TGTGCCAGCAGTGTCTGGGGCAGCCGATCGGCGGAGCTGTTTTTT.

Regarding this clonotype: A read error may account for a junction end that differs from germline. This rearrangement joins TRBV6-6 to TRBJ1-5; D gene uncertain. CDR1 is MNHNY, CDR2 SVGAGI, per germline (reference sequence). The CDR3 spans 14 residues. CDR3 residues: CASSPLRPNQPQHF. The CDR3 DNA sequence: TGTGCCAGCAGCCCACTAAGGCCGAATCAGCCCCAGCACTTT.

This sequence joins TRBV2 and TRBJ2-1, with D possibly being TRBD2 (5 bases). Between the trimmed V and J ends, which lost 4 bases and 1 base, there was a span of 8 bases. The CDR3 runs to 14 residues. Germline V CDR1 and CDR2: SNHLY, FYNNEI. CDR3 region: CASSVSVSYNEQFF. The CDR3 DNA follows: TGTGCCAGCAGTGTTAGCGTTTCCTACAATGAGCAGTTCTTC.

This sequence joins TRBV4-3 and TRBJ1-4; D unclear. Germline assignment: CDR1 LGHNA and CDR2 YSLEER. The ends were cut back, 4 bases at V and 1 base at J, with 7 bases in the middle. The CDR3 is made up of 14 amino acids. For the CDR3, the DNA is TGCGCCAGCAGCCGCGACGTAACTAATGAAAAACTGTTTTTT. This gives the protein CASSRDVTNEKLFF.

Comments on this clonotype: At one end, the junction sequence differs from germline, possibly due to a read error. This chain links TRBV20-1 with TRBJ2-5; D is perhaps TRBD1 (6 bases). The CDR3 sequence is 12 residues long. Germline V gene data show CDR1 as DFQATT and CDR2 as SNEGSKA (reference sequence). CDR3 nucleotide sequence: TGCAGTGCAGACCAATCAGGGGAGACCCAGTATTTC. This codes for CSADQSGETQYF.

The chain has TRBV11-2 and TRBJ2-3; D possibly corresponds to TRBD2 (6 bases). Germline V gene lookup returns CDR1 SGHAT and CDR2 FQNNGV. Trimming stripped 5 bases from V and 2 bases from J, with 23 bases between. The CDR3 extends over 18 amino acids. The CDR3 sequence is CASSPHHLPGVNTDTQYF. The CDR3 DNA sequence: TGTGCCAGCAGCCCGCACCACCTACCGGGGGTGAACACAGATACGCAGTATTTT.

In its sample, this clonotype was seen once. A read error may produce the germline difference seen at one junction end. This chain uses TRBV5-1 with TRBJ2-7; D is tentatively TRBD1 or TRBD2 (5 bases each). The CDR3 has 14 amino acids. Germline CDR1 and CDR2: SGHRS and YFSETQ. The CDR3 region is CASSLGRGTNEQYF. CDR3 coding DNA: TGCGCCAGCAGTTTGGGACGGGGCACCAACGAGCAGTACTTC.

About this clonotype itself: A junction boundary mismatches the germline segment, possibly from a read error. The J gene is TRBJ2-1, the V gene TRBV11-1, with D uncertain. The CDR3 length is 13 residues. Germline CDR1 and CDR2: SGHAT and FQDESV (reference sequence). The CDR3 sequence: CASSLLGHNGQFF. DNA of the CDR3: TGTGCCAGCAGCTTATTAGGTCACAATGGGCAGTTCTTC.

This clonotype was recorded a few times. This could be a read error, since a much larger clone is one nucleotide away. V usage is TRBV20-1 and J usage is TRBJ2-3, with 13 bases identical to TRBD2. This CDR3 comprises 15 residues. The V gene's germline CDR1 is DFQATT and CDR2 SNEGSKA (reference sequence). Trimming took 8 bases from V and 1 from J; bases not matched to a gene: 6. The CDR3 coding sequence is TGCAGTACTCACGGGACTAGCGGGGGCACAGATACGCAGTATTTT. It is translated as CSTHGTSGGTDTQYF.

This clonotype was seen only a few times. The V and J genes are TRBV5-6 and TRBJ2-1; tentative D call: TRBD1 (6 bases). Germline V gene lookup returns CDR1 SGHDT and CDR2 YYEEEE. The CDR3 consists of 14 residues. V was shortened by 1 base and J by 6 bases, with 11 bases between the two germline ends. The CDR3 DNA sequence: TGTGCCAGCAGCTTGTGGGGGCTCATCAATGAGCAGTTCTTC. It is translated as CASSLWGLINEQFF.

Details on this clonotype: Relative to the germline gene, one junction end is altered; a read error may explain this. This chain connects TRBV4-3 to TRBJ1-3, with D uncertain. This CDR3 has 17 residues. CDR1 and CDR2 (germline): LGHNA, YSLEER. CDR3 loop: CASSQLTASNFGKTIYF. CDR3 sequence (DNA): TGCGCCAGCAGCCAACTGACTGCGTCAAATTTTGGAAAGACCATATATTTT.

As regards this clonotype: This CDR3 is missing its conserved last phenylalanine or tryptophan, likely due to a read error. Because the CDR3's place on the DNA is in doubt, the DNA is left out and the CDR3 is given as listed by TCRdb. V gene TRBV4-1 combines with J gene TRBJ1-1. The germline CDR1 and CDR2 sequences are MGHRA and YSYEKL. With termini counted, the CDR3 has 14 amino acids. The CDR3: CASGQDHFSTEAVY.

The chain recombines TRBV2 with TRBJ2-4, with 15 positions matching TRBD2. CDR1 SNHLY and CDR2 FYNNEI come from the germline V gene. The CDR3 extends over 16 amino acids. Unmatched junction bases numbered 5, after V lost 5 bases and J lost 6 bases. The CDR3 sequence is CASSTGTSGGLNIQYF. The CDR3 DNA is TGTGCCAGCAGTACAGGGACTAGCGGGGGGTTAAACATTCAGTACTTC.

CDR3 region: CASDSQTVNTEAFF. The CDR3 DNA reads as TGTGCCAGCGACTCCCAGACAGTGAACACTGAAGCTTTCTTT. V and J are TRBV7-8 and TRBJ1-1; D is perhaps TRBD1 (5 bases). With 8 bases removed from V and 0 bases from J, the gap between germline ends came to 13 bases. CDR3 length: 14 amino acids. Germline CDR1 is SGHVS and CDR2 is FQNEAQ.

Notes on this clonotype: A clone one base away is much larger, so this may be a read error. This is likely a read error, given that the CDR3 carries no conserved phenylalanine or tryptophan at its end. This rearrangement joins TRBV12-3 or TRBV12-4 to TRBJ1-5; D is perhaps TRBD1 (5 bases). V dropped 5 bases and J dropped 7 bases, with 18 bases sitting between them. The CDR3 contains 15 residues. CDR3 bases: TGTGCCAGCAGTGTCATCGGGGGAAGAGGGCAGCCCCAGCATTAT. This gives the protein CASSVIGGRGQPQHY.

Worth noting for this clonotype: Given a much more abundant clone one base away, this may be a read error. The chain is built from TRBV6-1 and TRBJ2-6, with D tentatively TRBD1 or TRBD2 (5 bases each). The CDR3 has 16 residues. Germline V gene data show CDR1 as MNHNS and CDR2 as SASEGT. DNA of the CDR3: TGTACCAGCAGTGGAGGACACATCTCTGGGGCCAACGTCCTGACTTTC. Translating gives CTSSGGHISGANVLTF.

This clonotype was observed a handful of times. The rearrangement links TRBV24-1 to TRBJ2-3, with TRBD1 identical over 8 bases. Germline assignment: CDR1 KGHDR and CDR2 SFDVKD. This CDR3 region has 15 residues. After removal of 5 bases from V and 3 bases from J, the junction contained 6 bases not matched to a gene. CDR3 in DNA: TGTGCCACCAGTGTCCTGACAGGGGATACAGATACGCAGTATTTT. It translates to CATSVLTGDTDTQYF.